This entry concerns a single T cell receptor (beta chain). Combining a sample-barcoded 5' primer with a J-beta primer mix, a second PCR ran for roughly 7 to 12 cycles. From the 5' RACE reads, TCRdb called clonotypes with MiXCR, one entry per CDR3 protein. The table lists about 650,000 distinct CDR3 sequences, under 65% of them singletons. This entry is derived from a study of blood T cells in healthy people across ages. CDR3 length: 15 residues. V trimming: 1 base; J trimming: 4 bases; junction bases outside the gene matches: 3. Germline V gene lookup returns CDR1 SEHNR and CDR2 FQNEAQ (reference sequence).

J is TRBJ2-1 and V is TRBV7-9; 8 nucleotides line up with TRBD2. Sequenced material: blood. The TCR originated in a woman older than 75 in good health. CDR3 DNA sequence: TGTGCCAGCAGCTTAGAGGGACTAGGGTACAATGAGCAGTTCTTC. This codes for CASSLEGLGYNEQFF.